This record concerns one TCR beta chain sequence. The sample originates from a study of cytomegalovirus exposure and HLA in healthy donors. This PCR relied on a set of 60 Vbeta primers and 13 Jbeta primers. Per the authors' pipeline: Later, an analysis found around 80 million unique TCR beta chains, and around 10 million of these were shared. Assay: immunoSEQ multiplex PCR; the TCRdb copy retains only in-frame clones and omits some. V, J and clone size reflect that table, while D and trimming were determined from the DNA. The data contain roughly 150,000 clones, roughly 74% of them singletons. Each donor's status was that of a healthy bone marrow donor. V was pared by 2 bases and J by 7 bases, with 12 bases between. The CDR3 length is 15 residues. The germline V gene has CDR1 SNHLY and CDR2 FYNNEI.

This TCR came from a man aged 18 to 29 in good health and CMV-seropositive. The chain has TRBV2 and TRBJ1-6; no reliable D call. Sequencing input: PBMCs. The CDR3 loop is CASSESFPQNSPLHF. In DNA, the CDR3 is TGTGCCAGCAGTGAATCTTTTCCCCAGAATTCACCCCTCCACTTT.